This T cell receptor beta chain derives from a study of cytomegalovirus exposure and HLA in healthy donors (dated by TCRdb to 2016 to 2017). In terms of the full investigation: An earlier analysis of several hundred of the donors reported around 280 Gb of sequence data and roughly 120 million unique TCR beta sequences obtained from about 180 million T cells. Both class I and class II loci were covered by HLA typing, at four-digit resolution. Of the roughly 430 genotyped donors, roughly 80% fell in the genetic ancestry cluster associated with self-reported Caucasian donors. A later analysis re-examined previously published TCR beta repertoires from more than 650 donors and added high-resolution HLA genotyping to investigate patterns of TCR occurrence. In an earlier analysis of roughly 580 of the donors, high-throughput TCR beta sequencing was used to judge whether each TCR beta V gene segment behaved as functional or pseudogenic. Donor age, sex, ethnicity and CMV serostatus were compiled together with the repertoire data. The study was designed to test whether signatures of past pathogen exposure could be identified by cataloging public T cell receptors. Using immunosequencing, the study profiled T cell repertoires from around 680 subjects and related those repertoires to cytomegalovirus serostatus. Genome-wide SNP genotypes for about 65% of the roughly 670 donors were used in a later genetic analysis, which treated that subset as a discovery cohort. To predict cytomegalovirus infection status, the study brought together high-throughput TCR immunosequencing, statistical association of individual TCRs with disease status, and machine learning. Because of strong linkage in the cohort, roughly five DR-DQ haplotypes were treated as single units for association and clustering. Roughly 300 gigabases of sequencing data and around 80 million unique TCR sequences made up an early release that covered 640 HLA-typed donors. Across 300 to 500 genotyped donors of the cohort, an average of roughly 250,000 unique TCR beta nucleotide sequences per donor were sequenced, and roughly 20% of those sequences were non-productive. Every repertoire in the discovery cohort had been generated on one and the same sequencing platform. The number of donors typed differed by locus, with roughly 620-630 for A, B, C, DRB1 and DQB1, roughly 520 for DQA1, about 610 for DPA1, and some 450 for DPB1. In addition to the first cohort of 666 subjects, a separate validation cohort of approximately 110 different subjects was used. In the later analysis, no new phenotypic data were used to find candidate immune exposures; instead, reliance was placed on TCR beta sequences and their occurrence across donors.

The cohort consisted of 600 or so healthy bone marrow donors. Cohort members were all nominally healthy when sampled, although unrecorded immune exposures were likely present. The donor was CMV seronegative and was included in the group of a few hundred seronegative cohort members. Each donor provided a peripheral blood sample, and peripheral blood mononuclear cells were used for TCR beta sequencing. Genomic DNA was extracted from the blood cell samples with the Qiagen DNeasy Blood Extraction Kit. Comment on this clone: Its antigen is not yet known. No quality values exist for individual bases; no much larger clone is one base distant.

Points the paper makes about the study in general: A further reported finding was that TCR beta sequences accurately predicted the HLA-A and HLA-B alleles for most subjects in the first cohort. Compared with equally common non-associated chains, HLA-associated TCR beta chains in a later analysis were more clonally expanded and had lower generation probabilities. Most TCR sequences were observed very rarely across donors, whereas some public TCRs were present in many individuals. In vitro tests confirmed that a few of the cytomegalovirus-associated TCR beta chains recognize cytomegalovirus antigens. An association between a missense DCLRE1C variant and V-gene and J-gene trimming of TCR beta chains was found in a later genetic analysis and replicated in an independent cohort. The presence/absence analyses assumed that sequencing depth was roughly uniform across donors, and that assumption may not be true. A total of fewer than 200 TCR beta chains were listed by the study as associated with cytomegalovirus. At a false discovery rate of 0.05, a later analysis linked about 16,000 TCR beta sequences to specific HLA alleles. In an earlier analysis of more than 450 of the donors, most TCR beta V segments were observed in productive rearrangements about 87% or about 30% of the time, broadly matching IMGT annotations. The cohort was sequenced for TCR beta chains only, and without alpha or paired-chain data the features that could be detected were limited. It was suggested by the authors that the approach could potentially be generalized to other disease states and immunological phenotypes. According to a later analysis, TCR association rates differed among HLA loci, with DRB1 alleles showing the most associated TCRs and HLA-C alleles showing the fewest. Immune exposure information for the cohort was limited to CMV serostatus. Correlated functional status among segregating V segments might reflect linkage disequilibrium, but an unknown experimental factor could not be ruled out. The earlier analysis of 587 of the donors excluded fewer than 20 rarely observed V segments, including chromosome 9 orphons, because counts were too low. Because HLA typing was unavailable for some donors at each locus, only the typed subset was used in association tests. Compared with the roughly 670-donor mean, donors in an Asian-associated ancestry cluster had fewer N-insertions in productive TCRs, according to a later genetic analysis. Most CMV-associated TCR beta chains appeared to be HLA-restricted in a later analysis, and the HLA associations seemed to be driven largely by CMV exposure. A later analysis reported that several top co-occurrence clusters appeared linked to parvovirus B19, influenza, CMV and Epstein-Barr virus. In both the original and validation cohorts, the classifier was reported to diagnose cytomegalovirus status with high specificity and sensitivity. Because the 87-base-pair reads could not distinguish some IMGT-functional V segments, including TRBV6-2 and TRBV6-3, those segments were excluded. When HLA alleles, especially DR and DQ, strongly co-occurred, TCR associations were difficult to assign to individual alleles. A cluster of highly shared sequence variants was judged likely to represent a technical artifact of the sequencing pipeline.

The library was produced with the immunoSEQ multiplex PCR assay. For the multiplex PCR, a mixture combining 60 forward primers for TCR Vbeta segments and 13 reverse primers for TCR Jbeta segments was used. A multiplex PCR assay on genomic DNA amplified the CDR3 region of rearranged TCR beta genes. On the Illumina HiSeq System, the amplified TCR beta libraries were sequenced as 87-base-pair reads. As for the original processing: A later analysis tallied approximately 87 million unique TCR beta chains across the 666 repertoires, and about 10 million of those chains were shared by two or more donors. To remove PCR and sequencing errors, raw reads were error-corrected and collapsed into unique sequences using a nearest-neighbor algorithm that merged closely related sequences. V, D and J gene segments were assigned by aligning CDR3 sequences to IMGT reference sequences. For a sequence to be retained, a match of at least six nucleotides to both a V gene segment and a J gene segment was required. Rearrangements were classified as productive when the CDR3 lacked stop codons and remained in frame with V and J, and all other rearrangements were classified as non-productive. CDR3 was defined according to IMGT convention as the region running from the second conserved V-encoded cysteine to the conserved J-encoded phenylalanine. The earlier analysis of more than 450 of the donors excluded sequences that lacked an unambiguous match to a single V gene segment. In an earlier analysis of around 600 of the donors, V segments were called functional above 56.7% productive rearrangements and were called segregating when the between-donor standard deviation exceeded 5%. A statistical classification framework was built to diagnose cytomegalovirus status from the catalog of TCR beta chain sequences. In a later analysis, V and J genes were assigned by comparing TCR nucleotide sequences against IMGT/GENE-DB human TR gene sequences. Using the TCRdist pipeline, a later analysis assigned CDR3 sequences along with most-parsimonious VDJ recombination scenarios. In a later analysis, each TCR beta chain was defined by its CDR3 amino acid sequence together with its V-gene family, and reads lacking a unique V-gene family were excluded. In a later analysis, fewer than 600 highly shared, low-generation-probability nucleotide sequences were removed to address suspected cross-contamination and a sequencing artifact. In a later analysis, a clonal expansion index for each public chain was calculated from normalized within-repertoire ranks of inferred template counts. Generation probabilities in a later analysis came from a VDJ recombination model fitted to out-of-frame rearrangements, and those results were checked against IGoR. In a later analysis, hypergeometric tests were used to score TCR-TCR, TCR-HLA and TCR-CMV co-occurrence, with a repertoire-size bias correction applied to TCR pairs. To estimate false discovery rates, a later analysis permuted the HLA or CMV assignments 20 times. A later analysis grouped co-occurring TCRs with DBSCAN, adding TCRdist sequence similarity when clustering within HLA-allele-positive subsets. For co-occurrence clustering, repertoires with fewer than 30,000 or more than 120,000 public chains were excluded, along with roughly 5 repertoires with anomalous nucleotide sharing. TCRdb's version of the immuneACCESS table is confined to in-frame rearrangements and falls short of the full clone set. An unresolved V gene accounts for under half of the shortfall where checked; the remainder is of unknown origin. The V and J calls and clone size come from that table; D and trimming were worked out from the DNA. For this sample there are 110,000 to 150,000 clones; 60% to 85% appear just once. The ten largest clones capture 2.5% to 3% of the sample.

CDR1 is given as SGHRS and CDR2 as YFSETQ, both from the germline V gene. Reading from cysteine to phenylalanine, the CDR3 counts 15 amino acids. The read is trimmed to its CDR3 DNA, 45 bases read in frame from base 1. V drops 2 bases and J drops 6 bases, leaving 17 bases in between. The rearrangement joined TRBV5-1 to TRBJ1-1; confidence is insufficient to name the D gene. This clonotype was obtained from a male donor in good health and CMV-seronegative. The sequencing input was PBMCs. The CDR3 amino acid sequence is: CASSFRVGESAEAFF. The sequence in DNA is TGCGCCAGCAGCTTTCGGGTCGGGGAATCCGCTGAAGCTTTCTTT.